Below, 8 T cell receptor beta chains from the same sample are listed, as sequenced in a study of follicular helper T cells after annual influenza vaccination. Time point: 2014-2015 season, pre-vaccination. TCRdb's table, derived via immunoSEQ multiplex PCR, lists solely in-frame clones and lacks some. In the table there are over 14,000 clones, 84% of which are singletons. Sample: CXCR5- memory CD4+ T cells sorted from blood, taken on the day of influenza vaccination. The source of these receptors is an adult who received the influenza vaccine.

This chain links TRBV9 with TRBJ2-3, with TRBD2 identical over 13 bases. Per germline, CDR1 SGDLS and CDR2 YYNGEE. V lost 0 bases and J lost 4; bases outside the gene matches: 8. This CDR3 is 18 amino acids long. CDR3 in amino acids: CASSVARTSGGISDTQYF. The CDR3 DNA reads as TGTGCCAGCAGCGTAGCTCGGACTAGCGGGGGTATTTCAGATACGCAGTATTTT.

This sequence joins TRBV6-1 and TRBJ2-7; D possibly corresponds to TRBD2 (7 bases). The V and J ends lost 4 bases and 4 bases respectively, with 17 bases between them. Per germline, CDR1 MNHNS and CDR2 SASEGT. The CDR3 is 15 amino acids. CDR3 in amino acids: CASSAAGAGFYEQYF. The DNA for the CDR3 is TGTGCCAGCAGTGCTGCGGGGGCAGGATTTTACGAGCAGTACTTC.

The chain recombines TRBV11-2 with TRBJ2-7, with 9 bases that match TRBD2. V gave up 5 bases and J gave up 2 bases; unmatched junction bases: 7. Germline CDR1 is SGHAT and CDR2 is FQNNGV. The CDR3 sequence is 15 residues long. CDR3 in DNA: TGTGCCAGCAGCCCCAGAGCGGGGGGCACCTACGAGCAGTACTTC. This encodes CASSPRAGGTYEQYF. The variable domain in full, with the rest retrieved from reference TRBV11-2 and TRBJ2-7, is EAGVAQSPRYKIIEKRQSVAFWCNPISGHATLYWYQQILGQGPKLLIQFQNNGVVDDSQLPKDRFSAERLKGVDSTLKIQPAKLEDSAVYLCASSPRAGGTYEQYFGPGTRLTVT.

J is TRBJ2-7 and V is TRBV29-1; 8 bases match TRBD1. The CDR3 spans 11 residues. CDR1 and CDR2 from the germline V gene are SQVTM and ANQGSEA. V lost 7 bases, J lost 7 bases, and 6 bases stayed unmatched. In DNA form, the CDR3 reads TGCAGCGCAGGACAGGGTGAAGAGCAGTACTTC. This encodes CSAGQGEEQYF.

This clone was observed a handful of times. The V call is TRBV2, the J call TRBJ2-5; no clear D. This CDR3 contains 13 residues. Germline assignment: CDR1 SNHLY and CDR2 FYNNEI. Between the trimmed V and J ends, which lost 4 bases and 1 base, there was a span of 7 bases. The CDR3 region is CASSGTVQETQYF. DNA of the CDR3: TGTGCCAGCAGTGGGACGGTCCAAGAGACCCAGTACTTC.

This clone was seen a single time. The chain has TRBV7-2 and TRBJ2-3; TRBD2 matches at 8 bases. This CDR3 has 16 amino acids. J was trimmed by 5 bases and V by 3 bases; bases with no gene match: 10. The germline CDR1 and CDR2 sequences are SGHTA and FQGNSA. CDR3 loop: CASSLPGLGSQDTQYF. As DNA, the CDR3 is TGTGCCAGCAGCTTGCCGGGACTAGGTTCACAAGATACGCAGTATTTT. Drawing the rest from reference TRBV7-2 and TRBJ2-3, the complete variable domain is GAGVSQSPSNKVTEKGKDVELRCDPISGHTALYWYRQSLGQGLEFLIYFQGNSAPDKSGLPSDRFSAERTGGSVSTLTIQRTQQEDSAVYLCASSLPGLGSQDTQYFGPGTRLTVL.

The chain is built from TRBV18 and TRBJ2-7, with 10 bases lining up with TRBD1. V shed 6 bases, J shed 4 bases, and the junction held 3 bases outside the gene matches. CDR3 length equals 13 residues. Germline V gene sequence: CDR1 KGHSH, CDR2 LQKENI. CDR3 coding DNA: TGTGCCAGCTCGACAGGGGGCGAATACGAGCAGTACTTC. This sequence encodes CASSTGGEYEQYF.

The rearrangement links TRBV7-2 to TRBJ2-5; D is uncertain. The V gene's germline CDR1 is SGHTA and CDR2 FQGNSA. With 0 bases removed from V and 4 bases from J, the gap between germline ends came to 12 bases. The CDR3 extends over 15 amino acids. The CDR3 DNA reads as TGTGCCAGCAGCTTAGCGGCCCGGACGGGAGAGACCCAGTACTTC. Protein product: CASSLAARTGETQYF. Together with reference TRBV7-2 and TRBJ2-5, the CDR3 gives the full variable domain: GAGVSQSPSNKVTEKGKDVELRCDPISGHTALYWYRQSLGQGLEFLIYFQGNSAPDKSGLPSDRFSAERTGGSVSTLTIQRTQQEDSAVYLCASSLAARTGETQYFGPGTRLLVL.